This T cell receptor beta chain appears in the sequencing data of a study of blood T cell repertoires in COVID-19. In the authors' workflow: The assay estimated nucleated cells by amplifying reference gene primers. Data came from immunoSEQ multiplex PCR; TCRdb stores just in-frame clones and leaves some out. V, J and clone size were drawn from that table, and D and trimming were deduced from the DNA. The sample has about 400,000 clones, about 85% seen once. Participants' reported clinical history set cohort assignment. This TCR was recovered from a woman under 30 with acute COVID-19. The material sequenced was PBMCs or T cells enriched from blood (not recorded which).

The CDR3 DNA reads as TGTGCCAGCAGCCAGGGCGGGGGGCTCTCCTACGAGCAGTACTTC. It specifies CASSQGGGLSYEQYF. The chain joins TRBV9 to TRBJ2-7; 8 bases agree with TRBD2. The CDR3 extends over 15 amino acids. After removal of 4 bases from V and 0 bases from J, the junction contained 6 bases not matched to a gene. Germline V gene data show CDR1 as SGDLS and CDR2 as YYNGEE.